This is a list of T cell receptor beta chains from one sample in a study of cytomegalovirus exposure and HLA in healthy donors. Sequencing used immunoSEQ multiplex PCR; TCRdb keeps in-frame clones, though not all of them. This table has over 200,000 clones, 77% appearing once. The sample taken for sequencing was PBMCs. Receptors were obtained from a woman aged 55-70 years in good health and CMV-seropositive. Both conserved end residues are part of each CDR3. D genes are given only for firm matches. Not all rows give a size; the values are once, few, many and, for expanded clones, a class.

V,size,D,J,length,CDR3,DNA
TRBV7-9,once,NA,TRBJ2-1,15,CASSLNSGAYNEQFF,TGTGCCAGCAGCTTAAATTCAGGGGCCTACAATGAGCAGTTCTTC
TRBV2,NA,NA,TRBJ2-1,15,CASTPDRHSYNEQFF,TGTGCCAGCACTCCGGACAGACACTCCTACAATGAGCAGTTCTTC
TRBV6-4,few,TRBD2,TRBJ2-2,15,CASSAGTSDTGELFF,TGTGCCAGCAGTGCCGGGACTAGCGACACCGGGGAGCTGTTTTTT
TRBV6-5,NA,NA,TRBJ2-1,13,CASSYFTGNEQFF,TGTGCCAGCAGTTACTTTACAGGTAATGAGCAGTTCTTC
TRBV2,NA,TRBD1,TRBJ1-2,13,CASRWGQGYGYTF,TGTGCCAGCAGGTGGGGACAGGGCTATGGCTACACCTTC
TRBV7-7,NA,TRBD2,TRBJ2-5,16,CASSFSRLAGQETQYF,TGTGCCAGCAGCTTTAGTAGACTAGCGGGCCAAGAGACCCAGTACTTC
TRBV27,once,NA,TRBJ2-7,15,CASSRVIGSSYEQYF,TGTGCCAGCAGTCGGGTTATCGGGAGCTCCTACGAGCAGTACTTC
TRBV19,NA,NA,TRBJ1-2,14,CASSINRPNYGYTF,TGTGCCAGTAGTATAAACAGACCTAACTATGGCTACACCTTC
TRBV4-1,NA,TRBD1,TRBJ1-6,17,CASSQGGQGIPNSPLHF,TGCGCCAGCAGCCAAGGTGGACAGGGGATTCCAAATTCACCCCTCCACTTT
TRBV6-1,NA,TRBD1,TRBJ2-7,15,CASSDRDRVSYEQYF,TGTGCCAGCAGTGATCGGGACAGGGTTTCCTACGAGCAGTACTTC
TRBV16,NA,NA,TRBJ2-7,14,CASSQSRVSYEQYF,TGTGCCAGCAGCCAATCGCGGGTCTCCTACGAGCAGTACTTC
TRBV7-6,NA,NA,TRBJ2-2,15,CASSPQLGVPGELFF,TGTGCCAGCAGCCCCCAGTTAGGAGTTCCCGGGGAGCTGTTTTTT
TRBV5-4,NA,NA,TRBJ1-1,15,CATRGGERTNTEAFF,TGTGCCACACGGGGTGGGGAGCGTACAAACACTGAAGCTTTCTTT
TRBV18,NA,NA,TRBJ2-7,15,CASSPPKGHNYEQYF,TGTGCCAGCTCACCACCGAAAGGACACAACTACGAGCAGTACTTC
TRBV20-1,NA,NA,TRBJ1-6,10,CSASREALHF,TGCAGTGCTAGCAGGGAGGCCCTCCACTTT
TRBV10-3,NA,TRBD1,TRBJ1-2,17,CAISETRQGSGSYGYTF,TGTGCCATCAGTGAGACTAGACAGGGGTCGGGCTCCTATGGCTACACCTTC
TRBV21-1,NA,NA,TRBJ2-7,11,CASSNGGEQYF,TGTGCCAGCAGCAACGGCGGAGAGCAGTACTTC
TRBV5-1,NA,TRBD1,TRBJ2-5,16,CASSLYGTGGIETQYF,TGCGCCAGCAGCTTGTATGGGACAGGGGGGATTGAGACCCAGTACTTC
TRBV7-3,once,TRBD2,TRBJ2-3,15,CASRSTSGSTDTQYF,TGTGCCAGCAGGTCTACTAGCGGAAGCACAGATACGCAGTATTTT
TRBV14,NA,NA,TRBJ2-1,14,CASRLLARNNEQFF,TGTGCCAGCAGACTTCTAGCGCGGAACAATGAGCAGTTCTTC
TRBV5-4,once,TRBD2,TRBJ2-1,15,CASSPRSGLATEQFF,TGTGCCAGCAGCCCAAGATCCGGACTAGCAACTGAGCAGTTCTTC
TRBV5-4,few,TRBD1,TRBJ1-2,13,CASSQDRQYGYTF,TGTGCCAGCAGCCAGGACAGGCAATATGGCTACACCTTC
TRBV5-1,NA,TRBD2,TRBJ2-7,15,CASSTGTSVTYEQYF,TGCGCCAGCAGCACTGGGACTAGCGTCACCTACGAGCAGTACTTC
TRBV7-9,NA,NA,TRBJ2-7,13,CASSASPSTRGNF,TGTGCCAGCAGCGCAAGCCCATCAACCAGGGGAAACTTC
TRBV19,NA,TRBD1,TRBJ1-6,17,CASSTSLTGANNSPLHF,TGTGCCAGTAGTACAAGCCTGACAGGGGCGAATAATTCACCCCTCCACTTT
TRBV28,NA,NA,TRBJ1-1,16,CASSLLYRVVNTEAFF,TGTGCCAGCAGTTTATTGTACAGGGTGGTGAACACTGAAGCTTTCTTT
TRBV7-9,NA,TRBD2,TRBJ2-3,15,CASTVGLAATDTQYF,TGTGCCAGCACCGTGGGGCTAGCGGCGACAGATACGCAGTATTTT
TRBV10-3,NA,TRBD1,TRBJ2-3,16,CAISDGTGDSTDTQYF,TGTGCCATCAGTGACGGGACAGGGGACAGTACAGATACGCAGTATTTT
TRBV7-9,once,TRBD1,TRBJ1-2,15,CASSLASGQGGGYTF,TGTGCCAGCAGCTTAGCTTCGGGACAGGGTGGTGGCTACACCTTC
TRBV18,NA,TRBD2,TRBJ2-7,14,CASSPGTTYTEQYF,TGTGCCAGCTCACCCGGGACTACCTATACCGAGCAGTACTTC
TRBV28,NA,NA,TRBJ2-2,14,CASRGAGNTGELFF,TGTGCCAGCAGAGGGGCAGGAAACACCGGGGAGCTGTTTTTT
TRBV25-1,NA,TRBD2,TRBJ2-7,16,CASGKRTSAKKYEQYF,TGTGCCAGCGGTAAACGGACTAGCGCAAAGAAATACGAGCAGTACTTC
TRBV29-1,NA,TRBD1,TRBJ1-1,13,CSVEDPWDRAAFF,TGCAGCGTTGAAGACCCTTGGGACAGGGCGGCTTTCTTT
TRBV29-1,few,NA,TRBJ1-1,13,CSADRSGGAEAFF,TGCAGCGCTGACAGAAGTGGAGGAGCTGAAGCTTTCTTT
TRBV5-1,NA,NA,TRBJ2-5,14,CASSLAGVQETQYF,TGCGCCAGCAGCTTGGCCGGGGTACAAGAGACCCAGTACTTC
TRBV28,NA,TRBD1,TRBJ1-2,13,CASSSDRGYGYTF,TGTGCCAGCAGCTCGGACAGGGGCTATGGCTACACCTTC
TRBV5-1,NA,TRBD2,TRBJ2-7,15,CASSLESSGRNEQYF,TGCGCCAGCAGCTTGGAGAGTAGCGGGAGAAACGAGCAGTACTTC
TRBV6-6,NA,TRBD1,TRBJ1-1,16,CASSYPATGADTEAFF,TGTGCCAGCAGTTACCCCGCGACAGGGGCTGATACTGAAGCTTTCTTT